This T cell receptor beta chain is drawn from a study of T cells in narcolepsy. As concerns this clone: The antigen is undetermined. One end of the junction does not line up with germline, which may come from a read error.

Study-level points and caveats: Autoreactive clone sequences were missing from some blood memory CD4+ repertoires. Blood of same and different patients, but not healthy controls, reportedly held recurring autoreactive clonotypes.

Germline CDR1 SGDLS, CDR2 YYNGEE. The CDR3 spans 13 residues. TCRdb keeps only in-frame clones here, not all; method: immunoSEQ multiplex PCR. The table records some 30,000 clones, around nine tenths of them present only once. The TCR originated in a human donor with narcolepsy. The sample was CD45RA- memory CD4+ T cells from PBMCs. The gene calls are TRBV9 and TRBJ1-1; D possibly corresponds to TRBD1 (6 bases). CDR3 nucleotide sequence: TGTGCCAGCAGAATGGGGGCTGACACTGGAGCTTTCTTT. It encodes CASRMGADTGAFF.